A selection of T cell receptor beta chains follows, all from one sample in a study of T cell responses to AZD1222 COVID-19 vaccine. The method was immunoSEQ multiplex PCR; TCRdb's version includes in-frame clones alone and lacks a portion of them. The sample yields some 71,000 clones, around 89% seen once. Sequencing was performed on peripheral blood, taken 28 days after the second AZD1222 dose. Source of these receptors: an adult who received the AZD1222 COVID-19 vaccine. Each CDR3 is given with its conserved first and last residue. The D gene is left open where the match is weak. The size entry is marked missing in some rows and otherwise reads once, few, many or a size class.

d_gene | j_gene | v_gene | abundance | CDR3aa | CDR3nt
- | TRBJ1-4 | TRBV2 | once | CASSFGNEKLFF | TGTGCCAGCTCCTTCGGAAACGAAAAACTGTTTTTT
- | TRBJ2-1 | TRBV11-3 | few | CASSIGRNNEQFF | TGTGCCAGCAGCATCGGACGAAACAATGAGCAGTTCTTC
- | TRBJ1-5 | TRBV9 | - | CASSVVVVEEVNNQPQHF | TGTGCCAGCAGCGTAGTAGTCGTCGAGGAGGTCAACAATCAGCCCCAGCATTTT
TRBD2 | TRBJ2-7 | TRBV5-4 | - | CASSYLSGTGEQYF | TGTGCCAGCAGCTATCTCAGCGGGACGGGGGAGCAGTACTTC
TRBD1 | TRBJ1-2 | TRBV3-1/TRBV3-2 | - | CASSSGTGQGGYTF | TGTGCCAGCAGCTCCGGGACAGGGCAAGGTGGCTACACCTTC
- | TRBJ1-2 | TRBV4-3 | once | CASSQDSPGGLYGYTF | TGCGCCAGCAGCCAAGATTCTCCGGGGGGTCTGTATGGCTACACCTTC
TRBD1 | TRBJ2-1 | TRBV15 | - | CATSRDMLGQGGGHEQFF | TGTGCCACCAGCAGAGATATGTTGGGACAGGGTGGTGGACATGAGCAGTTCTTC
TRBD2 | TRBJ2-2 | TRBV2 | - | CASRRTSGSFTGELFF | TGTGCCAGCAGGAGGACTAGCGGGAGTTTTACCGGGGAGCTGTTTTTT
TRBD2 | TRBJ2-2 | TRBV27 | - | CASSLVSGIVGELFF | TGTGCCAGCAGTTTAGTTAGCGGGATTGTCGGGGAGCTGTTTTTT
TRBD2 | TRBJ2-1 | TRBV18 | - | CASSPPSGRAPYNEQFF | TGTGCCAGCTCACCACCGAGCGGGAGGGCCCCCTACAATGAGCAGTTCTTC
- | TRBJ1-3 | TRBV14 | - | CASRLGGEADTIYF | TGTGCCAGCAGATTAGGCGGGGAGGCAGACACCATATATTTT
- | TRBJ1-5 | TRBV6-6 | - | CASSSHDTDQPQHF | TGTGCCAGCAGTTCCCATGACACGGATCAGCCCCAGCATTTT
TRBD2 | TRBJ2-2 | TRBV6-2/TRBV6-3 | once | CASSSIAGGPRTGELFF | TGTGCCAGCAGTTCTATAGCGGGAGGGCCGAGGACCGGGGAGCTGTTTTTT
- | TRBJ1-5 | TRBV5-1 | - | CASSLGDRNQPQHF | TGCGCCAGCAGCCTGGGGGACCGAAATCAGCCCCAGCATTTT
- | TRBJ2-1 | TRBV24-1 | - | CATGGSGNEQFF | TGTGCCACCGGGGGTAGCGGCAATGAGCAGTTCTTC
TRBD2 | TRBJ2-1 | TRBV5-4 | - | CASSQTGTSGRGGYNEQFF | TGTGCCAGCAGCCAAACCGGGACTAGCGGGAGGGGGGGCTACAATGAGCAGTTCTTC
- | TRBJ1-1 | TRBV19 | few | CASSSPFRLMNTEAFF | TGTGCCAGTAGTAGCCCATTCAGGCTAATGAACACTGAAGCTTTCTTT
- | TRBJ1-5 | TRBV7-8 | - | CASSLAQAVQPQHF | TGTGCCAGCAGCTTAGCACAGGCCGTTCAGCCCCAGCATTTT
- | TRBJ2-6 | TRBV5-4 | - | CASSSRVSGANVLTF | TGTGCCAGCAGCAGCAGAGTTTCTGGGGCCAACGTCCTGACTTTC
- | TRBJ1-1 | TRBV12-3/TRBV12-4 | - | CASSFEAGEAFF | TGTGCCAGCAGTTTTGAGGCTGGTGAAGCTTTCTTT
- | TRBJ1-3 | TRBV5-1 | - | CASSLGGTAGNTIYF | TGCGCCAGCAGCTTGGGAGGGACTGCTGGAAACACCATATATTTT
- | TRBJ2-3 | TRBV2 | few | CATTSSPSGSTDTQYF | TGTGCCACCACATCCTCGCCCAGCGGGAGCACAGATACGCAGTATTTT
TRBD1 | TRBJ1-2 | TRBV18 | - | CASSNGQGDYGYTF | TGTGCCAGCTCGAATGGACAGGGGGACTATGGCTACACCTTC
TRBD1 | TRBJ1-6 | TRBV10-3 | - | CAISALQGNGSPLHF | TGTGCCATCAGTGCACTACAGGGGAACGGTTCACCCCTCCACTTT
- | TRBJ1-1 | TRBV6-5 | - | CASSHPTIGEAFF | TGTGCCAGCAGTCACCCAACAATAGGTGAAGCTTTCTTT
- | TRBJ2-1 | TRBV9 | once | CASSVSLGQSHYNEQFF | TGTGCCAGCAGCGTAAGCCTCGGACAGAGCCACTACAATGAGCAGTTCTTC
- | TRBJ1-1 | TRBV28 | - | CASSRGGRTEAFF | TGTGCCAGCAGTAGAGGGGGAAGGACTGAAGCTTTCTTT
- | TRBJ2-1 | TRBV5-5 | - | CASSFGGNEQFF | TGTGCCAGCAGCTTCGGAGGCAATGAGCAGTTCTTC
TRBD1 | TRBJ1-5 | TRBV10-3 | - | CAISEGQGLKNNQPQHF | TGTGCCATCAGTGAAGGACAGGGGCTAAAAAACAATCAGCCCCAGCATTTT
- | TRBJ2-3 | TRBV5-4 | - | CASSPYSTDTQYF | TGTGCCAGCAGCCCCTACAGCACAGATACGCAGTATTTT
- | TRBJ1-5 | TRBV4-3 | once | CASSQDYPGINQPQHF | TGCGCCAGCAGCCAAGACTATCCGGGTATCAATCAGCCCCAGCATTTT
- | TRBJ2-5 | TRBV5-1 | - | CASRAGPRETQYF | TGCGCCAGCAGGGCGGGACCCCGGGAGACCCAGTACTTC
TRBD1 | TRBJ1-1 | TRBV6-2/TRBV6-3 | - | CASSYSGDRDLGTEAFF | TGTGCCAGCAGTTACTCGGGGGACAGGGATTTAGGCACTGAAGCTTTCTTT
- | TRBJ1-4 | TRBV4-1 | - | CASSQDSQLATNEKLFF | TGCGCCAGCAGCCAAGATTCCCAGCTCGCAACTAATGAAAAACTGTTTTTT
- | TRBJ1-5 | TRBV28 | few | CASSSTGLGDQPQHF | TGTGCCAGCAGTTCCACAGGGTTAGGGGATCAGCCCCAGCATTTT
- | TRBJ2-2 | TRBV18 | - | CASSPPYGSNTGELFF | TGTGCCAGCTCACCACCGTACGGATCGAACACCGGGGAGCTGTTTTTT
TRBD2 | TRBJ2-3 | TRBV12-5 | - | CASGLADTQYF | TGTGCTAGTGGACTAGCGGATACGCAGTATTTT